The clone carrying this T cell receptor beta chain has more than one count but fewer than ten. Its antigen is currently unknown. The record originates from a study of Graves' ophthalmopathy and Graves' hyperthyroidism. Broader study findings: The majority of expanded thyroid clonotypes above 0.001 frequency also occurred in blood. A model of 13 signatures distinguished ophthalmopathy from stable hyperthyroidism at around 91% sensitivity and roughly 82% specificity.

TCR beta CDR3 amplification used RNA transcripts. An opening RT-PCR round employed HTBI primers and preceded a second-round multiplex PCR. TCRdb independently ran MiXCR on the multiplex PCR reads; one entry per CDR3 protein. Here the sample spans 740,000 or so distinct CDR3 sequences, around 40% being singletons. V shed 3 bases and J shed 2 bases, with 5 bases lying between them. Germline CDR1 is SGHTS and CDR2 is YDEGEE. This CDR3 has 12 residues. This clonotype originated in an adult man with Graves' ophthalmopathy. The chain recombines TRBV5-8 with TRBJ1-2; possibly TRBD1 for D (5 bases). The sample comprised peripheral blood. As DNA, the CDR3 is TGTGCCAGCAGCTACAGGAACTATGGCTACACCTTC. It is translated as CASSYRNYGYTF.